This T cell receptor beta chain emerged from a study of blood T cell repertoires in COVID-19. The ends were cut back, 2 bases at V and 5 bases at J, with 13 bases in the middle. The V gene's germline CDR1 is LGHDT and CDR2 YNNKEL (reference sequence). The CDR3 is 14 amino acids. Assay used: immunoSEQ multiplex PCR; TCRdb lists only in-frame clones, some missing. The data contain 200,000 or so clones, around three quarters of them singletons. The TCR was taken from a man aged 55-75 years with active or convalescent COVID-19. The chain recombines TRBV3-1 (or the pseudogene TRBV3-2) with TRBJ2-7; D is perhaps TRBD2 (6 bases). Sequenced input: peripheral blood. Written as DNA, the CDR3 is TGTGCCAGCAGCCAAAGGTCGCTAGCGAACGAGCAGTACTTC. As protein: CASSQRSLANEQYF.